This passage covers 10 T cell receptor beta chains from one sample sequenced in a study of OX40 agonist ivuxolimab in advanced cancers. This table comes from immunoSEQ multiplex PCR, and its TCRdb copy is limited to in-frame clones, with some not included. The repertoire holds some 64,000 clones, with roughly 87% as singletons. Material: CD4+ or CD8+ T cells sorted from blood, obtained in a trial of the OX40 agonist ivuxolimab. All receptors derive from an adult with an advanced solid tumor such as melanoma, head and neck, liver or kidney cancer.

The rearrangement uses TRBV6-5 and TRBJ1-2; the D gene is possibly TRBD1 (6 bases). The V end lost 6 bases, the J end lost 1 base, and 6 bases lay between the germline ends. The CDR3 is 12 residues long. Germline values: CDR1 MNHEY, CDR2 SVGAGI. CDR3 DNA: TGTGCCAGCAGGGACAGTAACTATGGCTACACCTTC. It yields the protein CASRDSNYGYTF.

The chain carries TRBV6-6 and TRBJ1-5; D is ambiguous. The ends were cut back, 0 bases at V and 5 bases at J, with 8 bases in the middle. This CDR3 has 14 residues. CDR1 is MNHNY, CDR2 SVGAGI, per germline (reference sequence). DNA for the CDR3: TGTGCCAGCAGTTACTCCCCATCCCATCAGCCCCAGCATTTT. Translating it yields CASSYSPSHQPQHF.

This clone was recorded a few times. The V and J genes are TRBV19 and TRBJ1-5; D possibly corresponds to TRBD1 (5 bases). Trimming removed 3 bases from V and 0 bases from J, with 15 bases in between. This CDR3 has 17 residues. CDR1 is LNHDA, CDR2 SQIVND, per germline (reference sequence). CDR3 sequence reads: CASSMGPESNSNQPQHF. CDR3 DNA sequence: TGTGCCAGTAGTATGGGACCGGAGTCGAATAGCAATCAGCCCCAGCATTTT.

The CDR3 DNA is TGCGCCAGCAGCCAAGATTGGCGGGGAAACACCATATATTTT. This codes for CASSQDWRGNTIYF. The V gene is TRBV4-3, the J gene TRBJ1-3; the D is unclear. The CDR3 has 14 residues. The V gene's germline CDR1 is LGHNA and CDR2 YSLEER. V gave up 0 bases and J gave up 4 bases, with 7 bases separating them.

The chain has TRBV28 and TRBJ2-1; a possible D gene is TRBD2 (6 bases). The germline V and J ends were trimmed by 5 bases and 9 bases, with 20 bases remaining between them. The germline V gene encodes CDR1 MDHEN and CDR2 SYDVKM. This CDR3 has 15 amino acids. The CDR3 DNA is TGTGCCAGCAGTGAAACTAGCCCCACCCACGGTGAGCAGTTCTTC. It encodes CASSETSPTHGEQFF. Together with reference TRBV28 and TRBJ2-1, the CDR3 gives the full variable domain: DVKVTQSSRYLVKRTGEKVFLECVQDMDHENMFWYRQDPGLGLRLIYFSYDVKMKEKGDIPEGYSVSREKKERFSLILESASTNQTSMYLCASSETSPTHGEQFFGPGTRLTVL.

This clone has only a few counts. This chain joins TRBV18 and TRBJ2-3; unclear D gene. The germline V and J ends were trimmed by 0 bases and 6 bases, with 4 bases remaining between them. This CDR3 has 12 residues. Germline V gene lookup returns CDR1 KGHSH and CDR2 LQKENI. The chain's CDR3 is CASSPPADTQYF. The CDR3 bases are TGTGCCAGCTCACCACCAGCCGATACGCAGTATTTT.

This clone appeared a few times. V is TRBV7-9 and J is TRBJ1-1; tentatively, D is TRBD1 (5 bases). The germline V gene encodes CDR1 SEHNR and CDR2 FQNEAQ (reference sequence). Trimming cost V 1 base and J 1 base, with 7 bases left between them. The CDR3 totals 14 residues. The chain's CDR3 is CASSLGQGNTEAFF. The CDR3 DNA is TGTGCCAGCAGCTTAGGGCAGGGGAACACTGAAGCTTTCTTT.

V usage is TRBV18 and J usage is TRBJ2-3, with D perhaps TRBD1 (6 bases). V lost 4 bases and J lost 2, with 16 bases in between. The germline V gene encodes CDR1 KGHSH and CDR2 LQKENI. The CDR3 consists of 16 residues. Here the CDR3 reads CASSLSSGHYTDTQYF. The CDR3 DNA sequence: TGTGCCAGCTCACTCAGTTCGGGACACTACACAGATACGCAGTATTTT.

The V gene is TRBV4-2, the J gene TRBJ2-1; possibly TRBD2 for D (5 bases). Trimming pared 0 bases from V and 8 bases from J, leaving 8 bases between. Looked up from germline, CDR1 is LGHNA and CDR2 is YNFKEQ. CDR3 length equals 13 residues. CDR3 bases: TGTGCCAGCAGCCAAGAAGAGGGAGATGAGCAGTTCTTC. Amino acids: CASSQEEGDEQFF.

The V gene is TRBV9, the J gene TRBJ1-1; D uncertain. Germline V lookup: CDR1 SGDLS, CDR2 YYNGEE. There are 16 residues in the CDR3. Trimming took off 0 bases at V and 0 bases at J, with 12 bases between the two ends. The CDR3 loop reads CASSVGITSVNTEAFF. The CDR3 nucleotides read TGTGCCAGCAGCGTAGGCATAACATCTGTGAACACTGAAGCTTTCTTT. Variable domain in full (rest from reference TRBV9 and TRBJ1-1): DSGVTQTPKHLITATGQRVTLRCSPRSGDLSVYWYQQSLDQGLQFLIQYYNGEERAKGNILERFSAQQFPDLHSELNLSSLELGDSALYFCASSVGITSVNTEAFFGQGTRLTVV.